This T cell receptor (beta chain) was documented in a study of blood T cell repertoires in COVID-19. Turning to the study itself: Sources were T cells, B-cell-depleted T cells, or PBMCs; the material itself was cDNA or gDNA.

Enrolled through a virtual design, the participants were between roughly 18 and 90 years of age and came from approximately 25 US areas. Germline V gene sequence: CDR1 SGHRS, CDR2 YFSETQ. V lost 1 base and J lost 1, with 9 bases in between. The CDR3 has 14 amino acids. In the authors' workflow: Amplifying reference gene primers gave estimates of nucleated cell counts. The data were produced by immunoSEQ multiplex PCR, yet TCRdb's version contains in-frame clones alone and is incomplete. V, J and clone size are those of that table, while D and trimming were read from the DNA. Here the sample spans about 250,000 clones, approximately 85% being singletons.

V usage is TRBV5-1 and J usage is TRBJ2-7; D gene unclear. The receptor comes from a woman aged 50 to 65 who had been exposed to COVID-19. Sequenced material: PBMCs or T cells enriched from blood (not recorded which). The CDR3, as DNA: TGCGCCAGCAGCTTGTCGTCAGGTTCCTACGAGCAGTACTTC. It yields the protein CASSLSSGSYEQYF. Drawing the rest from reference TRBV5-1 and TRBJ2-7, the complete variable domain is KAGVTQTPRYLIKTRGQQVTLSCSPISGHRSVSWYQQTPGQGLQFLFEYFSETQRNKGNFPGRFSGRQFSNSRSEMNVSTLELGDSALYLCASSLSSGSYEQYFGPGTRLTVT.